Below, 8 T cell receptor beta chains from the same sample are listed, as sequenced in a study of blood T cell repertoires in COVID-19. Assay used: immunoSEQ multiplex PCR; TCRdb lists only in-frame clones, some missing. The sample lists roughly 280,000 clones; 86% were seen once. Sequences were obtained from peripheral blood. The receptors were sampled from a man in his forties with active or convalescent COVID-19.

The V and J genes are TRBV18 and TRBJ1-2; D perhaps matches TRBD1 (6 bases). V was clipped by 3 bases and J by 2 bases, with 13 bases between them. CDR3 length: 15 residues. Germline CDR1 and CDR2: KGHSH and LQKENI. Written as DNA, the CDR3 is TGTGCCAGCTCACCGGGGGCGGACAGCAACTATGGCTACACCTTC. This translates into CASSPGADSNYGYTF.

The chain joins TRBV11-2 to TRBJ1-5, with 8 positions matching TRBD1. Germline V CDR1 and CDR2: SGHAT, FQNNGV. After removal of 5 bases from V and 7 bases from J, the junction contained 4 bases not matched to a gene. The CDR3 has 13 residues. CDR3 sequence (DNA): TGTGCCAGCAGCATTGACAGGGGACAGCCCCAGCATTTT. As protein: CASSIDRGQPQHF. The variable domain in full, completed from reference TRBV11-2 and TRBJ1-5, reads EAGVAQSPRYKIIEKRQSVAFWCNPISGHATLYWYQQILGQGPKLLIQFQNNGVVDDSQLPKDRFSAERLKGVDSTLKIQPAKLEDSAVYLCASSIDRGQPQHFGDGTRLSIL.

The chain is built from TRBV4-1 and TRBJ2-7; 8 nucleotides align to TRBD1. CDR1 and CDR2 (germline): MGHRA, YSYEKL. Germline trimming cut 1 base from V and 3 bases from J; bases unmatched to any gene: 14. The CDR3 runs 18 residues. The CDR3 sequence is CASSQANLGQADYYEQYF. The CDR3 nucleotides are TGCGCCAGCAGCCAAGCAAACCTGGGACAGGCCGATTACTACGAGCAGTACTTC.

CDR3 bases: TGTGCCAGCAGTTACGGGGGCCGCGGGTTCAATGAGCAGTTCTTC. It encodes CASSYGGRGFNEQFF. The chain employs TRBV6-2 or TRBV6-3 and TRBJ2-1, with TRBD1 as a possible D gene (6 bases). Germline assignment: CDR1 MNHEY and CDR2 SVGEGT. The CDR3 runs to 15 residues. V lost 2 bases and J 6 bases, leaving 14 bases between the germline ends.

V is TRBV19 and J is TRBJ1-5, with TRBD1 as a possible D gene (5 bases). V was trimmed by 7 bases and J by 2 bases, leaving 15 bases between them. The CDR3 spans 15 residues. Germline V gene data show CDR1 as LNHDA and CDR2 as SQIVND (reference sequence). In nucleotides, the CDR3 is TGTGCCAGTACCAACAGGCCTGGGGGCAATCAGCCCCAGCATTTT. It translates to CASTNRPGGNQPQHF.

The CDR3 nucleotides read TGTGCCAGCAGCCCCGTCCCCGTGGATCTTCGAAGGGGGAGTGAGCAGTTCTTC. Translating it yields CASSPVPVDLRRGSEQFF. This chain links TRBV5-6 with TRBJ2-1; D is perhaps TRBD1 (6 bases). Germline V lookup: CDR1 SGHDT, CDR2 YYEEEE. V was shortened by 4 bases and J by 9 bases, with 29 bases between the two germline ends. The CDR3 is made up of 18 amino acids.

The rearrangement joins TRBV28 to TRBJ1-1, with 8 bases lining up with TRBD1. This CDR3 region has 14 residues. With V trimmed by 2 bases and J by 10 bases, 9 bases remained unmatched. CDR1 and CDR2 (germline): MDHEN, SYDVKM. CDR3 protein: CASSLGTGVFGAFF. In DNA, the CDR3 is TGTGCCAGCAGTTTAGGGACAGGTGTCTTCGGAGCTTTCTTT.

The rearrangement joins TRBV5-6 to TRBJ2-5, with TRBD1 as a possible D gene (6 bases). The V gene's germline CDR1 is SGHDT and CDR2 YYEEEE. Trimming stripped 2 bases from V and 4 bases from J, with 15 bases between. This CDR3 contains 15 residues. Here the CDR3 reads CASSFNPGAPETQYF. DNA of the CDR3: TGTGCCAGCAGCTTTAACCCAGGGGCCCCAGAGACCCAGTACTTC.